The rows below give T cell receptor beta chains drawn from one sample of a study of response to subunit inactivated influenza vaccine. TCRdb ran MiXCR on the RT-PCR reads and lists one entry per CDR3 protein. The sample consists of 150,000 to 200,000 distinct CDR3 sequences, 10% to 15% of them appearing once. These data were also filed under a second study, of T cells expressing NK-cell markers.

Sequencing was performed on CD8+ T cells sorted from PBMCs, taken 11 to 12 days after vaccination. The receptors shown here come from a man aged 50-60 years who received an inactivated influenza vaccine. CDR3s include the opening cysteine and the closing phenylalanine or tryptophan. A D gene is named only where the DNA matches it firmly. Size values are once, few and many counts, or a class for expanded clones, and some rows have none.

V gene	D gene	J gene	CDR3 length	clone size	CDR3 protein	CDR3 DNA
TRBV28	TRBD1	TRBJ1-1	15	few	CASSTAGTGITEAFF	TGTGCCAGCAGTACCGCCGGGACAGGGATTACTGAAGCTTTCTTT
TRBV6-5	TRBD2	TRBJ2-5	15	few	CASSYSWGGGETQYF	TGTGCCAGCAGTTACTCTTGGGGGGGTGGAGAGACCCAGTACTTC
TRBV11-2	TRBD1	TRBJ1-4	17	-	CASSPGTGYGTNEKLFF	TGTGCCAGCAGCCCCGGGACAGGGTACGGAACTAATGAAAAACTGTTTTTT
TRBV28	TRBD1	TRBJ2-2	19	-	CASSLWSAGTGANTGELFF	TGTGCCAGCAGTTTATGGTCCGCGGGGACAGGGGCGAACACCGGGGAGCTGTTTTTT
TRBV4-1	-	TRBJ2-2	14	-	CASSQGKLAGELFF	TGCGCCAGCAGCCAAGGAAAACTAGCCGGGGAGCTGTTTTTT
TRBV7-9	-	TRBJ1-6	14	few	CASSLAGVGSPLHF	TGTGCCAGCAGCTTAGCTGGGGTGGGGTCACCCCTCCACTTT
TRBV4-1	-	TRBJ2-7	14	few	CASSQMPGSGEQYF	TGCGCCAGCAGCCAGATGCCCGGGAGCGGCGAGCAGTACTTC
TRBV20-1	TRBD1	TRBJ2-7	15	few	CSAESTGGDSYEQYF	TGCAGTGCTGAATCGACAGGGGGCGACTCCTACGAGCAGTACTTC
TRBV12-3/TRBV12-4	TRBD2	TRBJ2-1	15	-	CASRPGTSGYNEQFF	TGTGCCAGCAGACCCGGGACTAGCGGCTACAATGAGCAGTTCTTC
TRBV5-1	-	TRBJ1-4	15	-	CASSLEGPTNEKLFF	TGCGCCAGCAGCTTGGAAGGGCCAACTAATGAAAAACTGTTTTTT
TRBV11-2	TRBD2	TRBJ2-1	13	-	CASSSTSVSEQFF	TGTGCCAGCAGCTCGACTAGCGTCAGTGAGCAGTTCTTC
TRBV14	TRBD1	TRBJ2-7	15	-	CASSQGQGYFYEQYF	TGTGCCAGCAGCCAAGGACAGGGGTATTTTTACGAGCAGTACTTC
TRBV6-1	TRBD2	TRBJ2-7	15	-	CASSIWTSGTYEQYF	TGTGCCAGCAGTATCTGGACTAGCGGTACCTACGAGCAGTACTTC
TRBV12-3/TRBV12-4	TRBD2	TRBJ2-5	15	-	CASSLDGGVGGTQYF	TGTGCCAGCAGTTTAGACGGGGGGGTTGGGGGGACCCAGTACTTC
TRBV6-1	TRBD1	TRBJ2-7	13	-	CASSGNRGYEQYF	TGTGCCAGCAGTGGGAACAGGGGCTACGAGCAGTACTTC
TRBV28	-	TRBJ1-1	16	few	CASRTMGMWRETEAFF	TGTGCCAGCAGGACAATGGGTATGTGGAGAGAAACTGAAGCTTTCTTT
TRBV19	TRBD1	TRBJ2-5	15	few	CASSSPDRVLETQYF	TGTGCCAGTAGTAGTCCAGACAGGGTCCTCGAGACCCAGTACTTC
TRBV6-6	-	TRBJ2-5	12	-	CASSPSQGTQYF	TGTGCCAGCAGTCCGTCCCAAGGGACCCAGTACTTC
TRBV20-1	TRBD1	TRBJ2-7	13	once	CSGGTGSSYEQYF	TGCAGTGGGGGGACAGGGAGCTCCTACGAGCAGTACTTC
TRBV6-5	-	TRBJ2-7	13	few	CASSYNTGYEQYF	TGTGCCAGCAGTTACAACACTGGCTACGAGCAGTACTTC
TRBV4-3	TRBD1	TRBJ1-4	18	many	CASSQPIDRGERNEKLFF	TGCGCCAGCAGCCAACCCATCGACAGGGGCGAGAGGAACGAAAAACTGTTTTTT
TRBV7-3	TRBD2	TRBJ2-1	15	once	CASRAGTSHYNEQFF	TGTGCCAGCAGGGCCGGGACTAGCCATTACAATGAGCAGTTCTTC
TRBV7-3	TRBD2	TRBJ2-5	16	few	CASSFSGRASEETQYF	TGTGCCAGCAGCTTTAGCGGGAGGGCCTCTGAGGAGACCCAGTACTTC
TRBV10-3	-	TRBJ1-1	16	few	CAISEGAGDMNTEAFF	TGTGCCATCAGTGAGGGCGCAGGGGACATGAACACTGAAGCTTTCTTT
TRBV5-1	TRBD1	TRBJ1-3	16	few	CASSSGQGAFGNTIYF	TGCGCCAGCAGCTCAGGACAGGGGGCTTTTGGAAACACCATATATTTT
TRBV15	-	TRBJ1-1	14	few	CATSRGAMNTEAFF	TGTGCCACCAGCAGAGGAGCAATGAACACTGAAGCTTTCTTT
TRBV15	TRBD1	TRBJ1-1	15	-	CATSRGLDRGGNAFF	TGTGCCACCAGCAGAGGGCTGGACAGGGGGGGTAACGCTTTCTTT
TRBV7-4	-	TRBJ2-7	15	-	CASCKEVSCTYEQYF	TGTGCCAGCTGCAAGGAGGTGTCTTGTACCTACGAGCAGTACTTC
TRBV29-1	TRBD2	TRBJ2-7	17	many	CSVEVSGTSGSSYEQYF	TGCAGCGTTGAAGTGAGTGGGACTAGCGGAAGCTCCTACGAGCAGTACTTC
TRBV7-9	-	TRBJ1-2	15	few	CASSSNREANYGYTF	TGTGCCAGCAGCTCTAACAGAGAAGCTAACTATGGCTACACCTTC
TRBV28	TRBD1	TRBJ2-1	14	many	CASSLQGAGNEQFF	TGTGCCAGCAGTTTGCAGGGGGCAGGCAATGAGCAGTTCTTC
TRBV28	-	TRBJ2-7	13	-	CASRGPQQNEQYF	TGTGCCAGCAGGGGACCCCAACAAAACGAGCAGTACTTC
TRBV6-1	TRBD1	TRBJ2-2	12	few	CAPGTETGELFF	TGTGCTCCGGGGACAGAGACCGGGGAGCTGTTTTTT
TRBV7-6	-	TRBJ2-7	15	-	CASSLDWGPGSEQYF	TGTGCCAGCAGCTTAGATTGGGGGCCGGGTTCCGAGCAGTACTTC
TRBV5-1	-	TRBJ1-1	17	-	CASSLAPWRGVNTEAFF	TGCGCCAGCAGCTTGGCCCCCTGGCGGGGGGTAAACACTGAAGCTTTCTTT
TRBV29-1	TRBD1	TRBJ2-2	16	many	CSVENRDRGNTGELFF	TGCAGCGTTGAAAACAGGGACAGGGGGAACACCGGGGAGCTGTTTTTT
TRBV6-5	-	TRBJ2-2	14	many	CASSYSVFAGELFF	TGTGCCAGCAGTTACTCCGTTTTCGCCGGGGAGCTGTTTTTT
TRBV5-6	-	TRBJ2-7	14	-	CASTVGAVVYEQYF	TGTGCCAGCACCGTCGGTGCGGTCGTCTACGAGCAGTACTTC
TRBV7-9	-	TRBJ2-5	12	-	CASSPRTETQYF	TGTGCCAGCAGTCCCCGTACGGAGACCCAGTACTTC
TRBV6-2/TRBV6-3	-	TRBJ1-2	14	-	CASTQGVVGYGYTF	TGTGCCAGCACCCAGGGAGTCGTCGGCTATGGCTACACCTTC
TRBV6-1	-	TRBJ2-4	15	-	CASTLAGREGDIQYF	TGTGCCAGCACCCTAGCTGGCAGGGAGGGGGACATTCAGTACTTC
TRBV9	-	TRBJ2-1	15	many	CASSVDRGSGNEQFF	TGTGCCAGCAGCGTAGATCGTGGGAGTGGCAATGAGCAGTTCTTC
TRBV7-2	TRBD2	TRBJ2-7	16	-	CASSFGLAGSSYEQYF	TGTGCCAGCAGCTTTGGACTAGCGGGGAGCTCCTACGAGCAGTACTTC
TRBV4-2	-	TRBJ2-7	14	-	CASSPGPRYYEQYF	TGTGCCAGCAGCCCCGGGCCTCGCTACTACGAGCAGTACTTC
TRBV7-9	-	TRBJ2-5	15	few	CASSLYVGSQETQYF	TGTGCCAGCAGCTTATACGTGGGTAGCCAAGAGACCCAGTACTTC
TRBV6-2/TRBV6-3	-	TRBJ2-7	14	few	CASSLWGLVDEQYF	TGTGCCAGCAGTTTATGGGGTCTCGTTGATGAGCAGTACTTC
TRBV18	-	TRBJ2-3	16	-	CASSPDYGGRADTQYF	TGTGCCAGCTCACCGGATTACGGGGGGCGGGCAGATACGCAGTATTTT
TRBV6-2/TRBV6-3	-	TRBJ2-7	13	few	CATGGGTHYEQYF	TGTGCCACCGGGGGTGGGACTCACTACGAGCAGTACTTC